The 7 T cell receptor beta chains presented below share a single source sample, sequenced in a study of T cell repertoires in cytomegalovirus infection. Each CDR3 protein is one row after TCRdb ran MiXCR on the reads. The sample contains 150,000 to 200,000 distinct CDR3 sequences, approximately 15% of which appear only once. The sample consisted of PBMCs. The source of these receptors is a human donor in good health (CMV status not recorded). Some clones in this sample may be carry-over from other donors' samples.

In its sample, this clonotype was seen many times. The chain joins TRBV10-3 to TRBJ2-1; 9 bases map to TRBD1. V lost 7 bases, J lost 5 bases, and 9 bases stayed unmatched. The germline CDR1 and CDR2 sequences are ENHRY and SYGVKD. This CDR3 has 15 residues. CDR3 sequence: CAINLWTGDNNEQFF. CDR3 sequence (DNA): TGTGCCATCAACCTCTGGACAGGGGACAACAATGAGCAGTTCTTC.

This clonotype was counted only a few times. The chain employs TRBV6-2 or TRBV6-3 and TRBJ2-3, with D hard to call. There are 15 residues in the CDR3. The V and J ends lost 6 bases and 2 bases respectively, with 15 bases between them. Germline lookup yields CDR1 MNHEY and CDR2 SVGEGT. CDR3 in amino acids: CASRLERLNTDTQYF. The CDR3 DNA sequence: TGTGCCAGCAGACTGGAGCGCCTTAACACAGATACGCAGTATTTT.

This clonotype was picked up many times. This sequence joins TRBV7-2 and TRBJ2-1; TRBD1 or TRBD2 may be the D gene (5 bases each). V lost 9 bases to trimming and J lost 2 bases, with 14 bases between them. CDR3 length: 14 amino acids. In germline, CDR1 is SGHTA, CDR2 FQGNSA. This CDR3 reads CASTRGRTYNEQFF. For the CDR3, the DNA is TGTGCCAGTACTCGGGGACGGACCTACAATGAGCAGTTCTTC.

This clonotype has at least ten counts. The rearrangement uses TRBV12-5 and TRBJ2-7, with TRBD2 matching over 7 bases. Unmatched junction bases numbered 8, after V lost 2 bases and J lost 4 bases. In germline, CDR1 is LGHNT, CDR2 FRNRAP. This CDR3 has 15 amino acids. The CDR3 nucleotides read TGTGCTAGTGGTTTGCGAGCGGGGACCTCATACGAGCAGTACTTC. This translates into CASGLRAGTSYEQYF.

The rearrangement uses TRBV7-6 and TRBJ1-1; no clear D. Trimming left V 1 base short and J 1 base short, with 7 bases between. This CDR3 region has 14 residues. In germline, CDR1 is SGHVS, CDR2 FNYEAQ. The CDR3 region is CASSLDIPNTEAFF. The CDR3, as DNA: TGTGCCAGCAGCTTAGATATTCCGAACACTGAAGCTTTCTTT.

This clonotype was detected ten times or more. V is TRBV7-2 and J is TRBJ2-7; weak D call: TRBD1 (6 bases). Germline V gives CDR1 SGHTA, CDR2 FQGNSA. This CDR3 contains 14 residues. Between the trimmed V and J ends, which lost 1 base and 0 bases, there was a span of 7 bases. CDR3 bases: TGTGCCAGCAGCTTAGGACAGGTCTCCTACGAGCAGTACTTC. Its protein is CASSLGQVSYEQYF.

CDR3 region: CAGAVSGNQPQHF. CDR3 nucleotides: TGTGCCGGGGCCGTTAGCGGCAATCAGCCCCAGCATTTT. The genes are TRBV6-1 and TRBJ1-5, with D tentatively TRBD1 (5 bases). This CDR3 contains 13 residues. Looked up from germline, CDR1 is MNHNS and CDR2 is SASEGT. V shed 11 bases and J shed 2 bases, with 13 bases lying between them.